This T cell receptor (beta chain) was retrieved from a study of blood T cell repertoires in COVID-19 (dated by TCRdb to the early 2020s). Background on the whole study: Samples from collaborators originated in the United States, Italy and Spain and spanned both the acute and convalescent phases of COVID-19. The material from the prospective study consisted of cDNA or gDNA derived from T cells, B-cell-depleted T cells, or PBMCs. Subjects who had been exposed to COVID-19, were actively infected with it, or had recovered from it provided the deeply sampled blood TCRbeta repertoires that made up the dataset. The repertoires were released in a freely available public database meant as a resource for research on the immune response to SARS-CoV-2. The samples were drawn from two sources: the first 160 participants of the ongoing ImmuneRACE study, and 950 to 1,500 subjects contributed by 6 global collaborators. Nearly every sample came with metadata listing a de-identified subject ID, COVID-19 status, age in years and sex. Where HLA class I and class II types were available, the types were taken from metadata supplied by the sample provider, not from assay-based typing.

Overall study results and their limits: How much clinical and demographic metadata was included differed by source and by participant, and the metadata was provided uncurated.

Unmatched junction bases come to 13, with V trimmed by 4 bases and J by 0 bases. Spanning cysteine to phenylalanine, the CDR3 consists of 19 amino acids. Only CDR3 DNA is held: 57 bases, read in frame from base 1. As encoded in the germline V gene (reference sequence), CDR1 is LNHDA while CDR2 is SQIVND. Worth noting for this clone: Its antigen remains unidentified. Per-base qualities were not stored, and no clone one base away is much larger.

Enrolling through a virtual design, the prospective study's participants ranged in age from roughly 18 to 89 years and lived across roughly 23 United States geographic areas. In the prospective study, participants were assigned to cohorts based on the clinical history participants reported in a screening survey and a study questionnaire. A participant counted as exposed if, within 2 weeks of entering the study, that participant had been in contact with someone who had a PCR-confirmed or clinician-diagnosed COVID-19 case. In the prospective study, mobile phlebotomists collected whole blood, serum and a nasopharyngeal or oropharyngeal swab from each participant. Prospective study participants could optionally give additional blood draws and questionnaires over an approximately 2-month period. Prospective study blood samples were shipped either frozen or at room temperature before DNA extraction.

The immunoSEQ Assay, a bias-controlled multiplex PCR, was used to amplify TCRbeta CDR3 regions from genomic DNA. The original pipeline was this. Within the assay, amplification of reference gene primers was used to estimate how many nucleated cells each sample contained. Sequence reads were collapsed and filtered to measure the absolute abundance of every unique TCRbeta CDR3 rearrangement. Productive Simpson clonality was computed per sample as the square root of Simpson's diversity index over productive rearrangements. The table was pulled from immuneACCESS by TCRdb, which kept in-frame rearrangements only. Such tables lose some clones; where checked, under half of the loss comes from unresolved V genes, and the rest has no known cause. V and J calls and clone size come straight from that table; D and trimming were deduced from the DNA. Across this sample there are some 190,000 clones, with less than 90% seen only once. 3% to 3.5% of the sample goes to the ten largest clones.

The rearrangement combines TRBV19 with TRBJ2-1; a stretch of 9 junction bases matches TRBD2. The sequence came from a woman aged 30 to 39 who had been exposed to COVID-19. The sequenced sample was PBMCs or T cells enriched from blood (not recorded which). The nucleotides are TGTGCCAGTAGTACGCTTACTCTGAGCGGGGGGAGCTCCTACAATGAGCAGTTCTTC. This translates into CASSTLTLSGGSSYNEQFF.